This entry describes one TCR beta chain. Its specificity is not known. TCRdb re-analyzed the 5' RACE reads; it lists each CDR3 protein once, without DNA. The data include about 540,000 distinct CDR3 sequences; the top ten clones carry 3% to 4.5%. This sample is drawn from a study of T cells expressing NK-cell markers. Study outcomes and limitations: Roughly 1.0-7.0% of CD8+ T cells in roughly six donors belonged to dominant NKG2C+ clonotypes.

This CDR3 is 15 amino acids long. Germline V gives CDR1 SGHTA, CDR2 FQGNSA. The V gene is TRBV7-2, the J gene TRBJ1-1; TCRdb's assignment of TRBD1 cannot be checked, as there is no DNA. This sequence originates from a man aged 18 to 29 in good health. Input material: blood T cells: a sorted CD56 or NKG2C T cell subset, CD4+ or CD8+ T cells, or bulk PBMC T cells (not recorded which). Here the CDR3 reads CASSLRQGLGTEAFF.